The rows below give T cell receptor beta chains drawn from one sample of a study of CD8 T cells in ankylosing spondylitis. TCRdb passed the 5' RACE reads through MiXCR, listing each CDR3 protein once. Of 380,000 or so distinct CDR3 sequences listed, roughly 22% are singletons. The sample taken for sequencing was blood, either unsorted or a sorted T cell fraction (not recorded which). Source of these receptors: a male donor with ankylosing spondylitis or in good health (not recorded which). The CDR3 runs from the conserved cysteine through the conserved F or W. D genes are given only for firm matches. Clone size is shown for a subset of rows, as once, few, many or a class of expanded clone.

size: -; D: -; V: TRBV5-6; J: TRBJ1-2; CDR3: CASSRKASNYGYTF; DNA: TGTGCCAGCAGCCGGAAGGCATCTAACTATGGCTACACCTTC
size: -; D: -; V: TRBV20-1; J: TRBJ2-1; CDR3: CSANLNFLELNEQFF; DNA: TGCAGTGCTAACCTAAATTTTCTCGAGCTTAATGAGCAGTTCTTC
size: -; D: TRBD2; V: TRBV6-1; J: TRBJ2-3; CDR3: CASSLWAGVLTDTQYF; DNA: TGTGCCAGCAGTCTATGGGCGGGGGTACTCACAGATACGCAGTATTTT
size: -; D: -; V: TRBV19; J: TRBJ2-1; CDR3: CASSIDPLVSYEQFF; DNA: TGTGCCAGTAGTATAGATCCGCTAGTGTCTTATGAGCAGTTCTTC
size: -; D: TRBD2; V: TRBV10-2; J: TRBJ2-7; CDR3: CASSDFQAGVSEQYF; DNA: TGCGCCAGCAGTGATTTTCAGGCGGGGGTGAGTGAGCAGTACTTC
size: -; D: -; V: TRBV29-1; J: TRBJ2-3; CDR3: CSVEGIQSTDTQYF; DNA: TGCAGCGTTGAAGGGATCCAAAGCACAGATACGCAGTATTTT
size: -; D: TRBD2; V: TRBV12-3/TRBV12-4; J: TRBJ2-5; CDR3: CASSPPGGQTQYF; DNA: TGTGCCAGCAGTCCTCCGGGAGGGCAGACCCAGTACTTC
size: -; D: TRBD1; V: TRBV7-9; J: TRBJ2-7; CDR3: CASSRTGGEQYF; DNA: TGTGCCAGCAGCCGGACAGGGGGCGAGCAGTACTTC
size: few; D: -; V: TRBV12-3/TRBV12-4; J: TRBJ2-2; CDR3: CASRLNTGELFF; DNA: TGTGCCAGCAGATTGAACACCGGGGAGCTGTTTTTT
size: many; D: -; V: TRBV12-3/TRBV12-4; J: TRBJ2-7; CDR3: CASSLAVTGLSDEQYF; DNA: TGTGCCAGCAGTTTAGCCGTCACAGGTCTTTCGGACGAGCAGTACTTC
size: few; D: -; V: TRBV12-3/TRBV12-4; J: TRBJ2-5; CDR3: CASSLVASSETQYF; DNA: TGTGCCAGCAGTTTAGTTGCTAGCTCCGAGACCCAGTACTTC
size: many; D: -; V: TRBV7-9; J: TRBJ2-2; CDR3: CASSHGGELFF; DNA: TGTGCCAGCAGCCACGGCGGGGAGCTGTTTTTT
size: -; D: -; V: TRBV7-6; J: TRBJ2-2; CDR3: CASSFSRGPTANTGELFF; DNA: TGTGCCAGCAGCTTTAGTCGGGGACCTACGGCGAACACCGGGGAGCTGTTTTTT
size: -; D: TRBD2; V: TRBV7-3; J: TRBJ2-5; CDR3: CASSSSPGLAGETQYF; DNA: TGTGCCAGCAGCTCTAGCCCCGGACTAGCGGGGGAGACCCAGTACTTC
size: -; D: TRBD1; V: TRBV27; J: TRBJ1-4; CDR3: CASNPTGGVEKLFF; DNA: TGTGCCAGCAACCCGACAGGGGGCGTTGAAAAACTGTTTTTT
size: -; D: TRBD1; V: TRBV6-2/TRBV6-3; J: TRBJ2-1; CDR3: CASSDTGALHEQFF; DNA: TGTGCCAGCAGCGATACAGGGGCCCTACATGAGCAGTTCTTC
size: few; D: TRBD1; V: TRBV20-1; J: TRBJ1-5; CDR3: CSAIYRGFQPQHF; DNA: TGCAGTGCTATTTACAGGGGATTTCAGCCCCAGCATTTT
size: -; D: -; V: TRBV20-1; J: TRBJ2-1; CDR3: CSARLQGGSYNEQFF; DNA: TGCAGTGCTAGGCTCCAGGGGGGCTCCTACAATGAGCAGTTCTTC
size: -; D: -; V: TRBV12-3/TRBV12-4; J: TRBJ2-3; CDR3: CASSFLLGWDTQYF; DNA: TGTGCCAGCAGTTTTCTCCTAGGGTGGGATACGCAGTATTTT
size: -; D: TRBD2; V: TRBV10-3; J: TRBJ2-1; CDR3: CAISASGGLEGEQFF; DNA: TGTGCCATCAGTGCAAGCGGGGGACTCGAGGGTGAGCAGTTCTTC
size: few; D: -; V: TRBV28; J: TRBJ2-7; CDR3: CASGWGQPYEQYF; DNA: TGTGCCAGCGGCTGGGGCCAACCCTACGAGCAGTACTTC
size: -; D: -; V: TRBV7-6; J: TRBJ1-1; CDR3: CASSSDPLVREAFF; DNA: TGTGCCAGCAGCTCGGACCCGCTCGTAAGGGAAGCTTTCTTT
size: -; D: -; V: TRBV29-1; J: TRBJ2-3; CDR3: CSGGTSDTQYF; DNA: TGCAGCGGAGGGACCTCTGATACGCAGTATTTT
size: few; D: -; V: TRBV20-1; J: TRBJ2-1; CDR3: CSARGLGVSSYNEQFF; DNA: TGCAGTGCTAGAGGGCTCGGGGTGAGCTCCTACAATGAGCAGTTCTTC
size: -; D: -; V: TRBV7-2; J: TRBJ2-3; CDR3: CASSLSQITDTQYF; DNA: TGTGCCAGCAGCTTAAGCCAGATCACAGATACGCAGTATTTT
size: -; D: -; V: TRBV21-1; J: TRBJ2-5; CDR3: CASSTDPKQETQYF; DNA: TGTGCCAGCAGCACCGACCCCAAGCAAGAGACCCAGTACTTC
size: -; D: TRBD2; V: TRBV28; J: TRBJ2-5; CDR3: CASSFLPKRGVQETQYF; DNA: TGTGCCAGCAGTTTTTTACCCAAGCGGGGGGTACAAGAGACCCAGTACTTC
size: -; D: TRBD1; V: TRBV2; J: TRBJ2-1; CDR3: CATKGTGFTYEQFF; DNA: TGTGCCACCAAGGGGACAGGGTTTACCTATGAGCAGTTCTTC
size: -; D: TRBD2; V: TRBV7-9; J: TRBJ2-7; CDR3: CASSLDPAGASYEQYF; DNA: TGTGCCAGCAGCTTAGATCCAGCGGGGGCTTCCTACGAGCAGTACTTC
size: few; D: -; V: TRBV9; J: TRBJ2-3; CDR3: CASSVGAGELDTQYF; DNA: TGTGCCAGCAGCGTAGGGGCCGGGGAGCTCGATACGCAGTATTTT
size: few; D: -; V: TRBV30; J: TRBJ2-7; CDR3: CAWSVLQGAEQYF; DNA: TGTGCCTGGAGTGTACTGCAGGGCGCCGAGCAGTACTTC
size: -; D: TRBD1; V: TRBV6-5; J: TRBJ2-7; CDR3: CASSSTGTGIYEQYF; DNA: TGTGCCAGCAGTTCCACCGGGACAGGGATATACGAGCAGTACTTC
size: once; D: TRBD2; V: TRBV7-9; J: TRBJ2-7; CDR3: CASDSAGEGEQYF; DNA: TGTGCCAGCGATAGCGCGGGGGAAGGGGAGCAGTACTTC
size: few; D: -; V: TRBV27; J: TRBJ2-1; CDR3: CASSQRIAQLAYNEQFF; DNA: TGTGCCAGCTCCCAGAGGATTGCCCAACTAGCCTACAATGAGCAGTTCTTC
size: -; D: -; V: TRBV29-1; J: TRBJ2-1; CDR3: CSVYRATEQFF; DNA: TGCAGCGTTTACAGAGCGACTGAGCAGTTCTTC
size: -; D: -; V: TRBV27; J: TRBJ2-7; CDR3: CASSLMGVGYEQYF; DNA: TGTGCCAGCAGTTTAATGGGGGTTGGGTACGAGCAGTACTTC
size: -; D: -; V: TRBV6-1; J: TRBJ1-1; CDR3: CASSEFLDGVNTEAFF; DNA: TGTGCCAGCAGTGAATTTCTGGACGGTGTGAACACTGAAGCTTTCTTT
size: -; D: TRBD1; V: TRBV12-3/TRBV12-4; J: TRBJ2-3; CDR3: CASTPGQERTDTQYF; DNA: TGTGCCAGCACTCCCGGACAGGAACGCACAGATACGCAGTATTTT
size: -; D: TRBD1; V: TRBV4-1; J: TRBJ1-2; CDR3: CASSQDPDRDYGYTF; DNA: TGCGCCAGCAGCCAAGATCCGGACAGGGACTATGGCTACACCTTC
size: -; D: -; V: TRBV29-1; J: TRBJ2-7; CDR3: CSVVMDYEQYF; DNA: TGCAGCGTTGTGATGGACTACGAGCAGTACTTC
size: -; D: -; V: TRBV5-5; J: TRBJ2-7; CDR3: CASSFSKGGYEQYF; DNA: TGTGCCAGCAGCTTTAGCAAAGGGGGATACGAGCAGTACTTC
size: few; D: -; V: TRBV10-1; J: TRBJ1-2; CDR3: CASSESTRVGQNYGYTF; DNA: TGCGCCAGCAGTGAGTCGACTCGGGTAGGACAGAACTATGGCTACACCTTC
size: -; D: -; V: TRBV15; J: TRBJ1-5; CDR3: CATSRVASNQPQHF; DNA: TGTGCCACCAGCAGAGTAGCTAGCAATCAGCCCCAGCATTTT
size: few; D: TRBD1; V: TRBV28; J: TRBJ1-4; CDR3: CASTQGYNEKLFF; DNA: TGTGCCAGCACACAGGGGTATAATGAAAAACTGTTTTTT
size: -; D: -; V: TRBV7-2; J: TRBJ2-3; CDR3: CASSLIAPSTDTQYF; DNA: TGTGCCAGCAGCTTAATAGCACCTAGCACAGATACGCAGTATTTT
size: -; D: -; V: TRBV29-1; J: TRBJ1-1; CDR3: CSVEVNEAFF; DNA: TGCAGCGTTGAAGTTAATGAAGCTTTCTTT
size: few; D: -; V: TRBV5-1; J: TRBJ1-1; CDR3: CASSLQGSLMNTEAFF; DNA: TGCGCCAGCAGCTTGCAGGGGTCCCTCATGAACACTGAAGCTTTCTTT
size: -; D: -; V: TRBV2; J: TRBJ2-1; CDR3: CASSEGVRSAQQFF; DNA: TGTGCCAGCAGTGAAGGGGTTCGGTCGGCGCAGCAGTTCTTC
size: -; D: -; V: TRBV10-3; J: TRBJ2-3; CDR3: CAITSGPPDTQYF; DNA: TGTGCCATCACTTCGGGGCCCCCAGATACGCAGTATTTT
size: few; D: -; V: TRBV30; J: TRBJ2-7; CDR3: CAWRGTHYEQYF; DNA: TGTGCCTGGAGGGGGACACACTACGAGCAGTACTTC
size: few; D: TRBD1; V: TRBV7-9; J: TRBJ2-1; CDR3: CASSSRTGLINEQFF; DNA: TGTGCCAGCAGCTCGAGGACAGGGTTGATCAATGAGCAGTTCTTC
size: -; D: TRBD2; V: TRBV12-3/TRBV12-4; J: TRBJ2-1; CDR3: CASSLGSSGGNEQFF; DNA: TGTGCCAGCAGTTTAGGGTCTAGCGGGGGTAATGAGCAGTTCTTC
size: few; D: -; V: TRBV20-1; J: TRBJ2-7; CDR3: CSARGLRPEQYF; DNA: TGCAGTGCTAGAGGTCTGCGCCCAGAGCAGTACTTC
size: -; D: -; V: TRBV10-3; J: TRBJ2-7; CDR3: CATLDGRDRGYEQYF; DNA: TGTGCCACCCTCGACGGGAGAGATAGGGGCTACGAGCAGTACTTC
size: -; D: -; V: TRBV12-3/TRBV12-4; J: TRBJ1-2; CDR3: CASSSRQVESTYGYTF; DNA: TGTGCCAGCAGTTCCAGACAGGTGGAGAGCACCTATGGCTACACCTTC
size: -; D: TRBD1; V: TRBV9; J: TRBJ1-2; CDR3: CASSPMTGDYGYTF; DNA: TGTGCCAGCAGCCCGATGACAGGGGACTATGGCTACACCTTC
size: -; D: -; V: TRBV29-1; J: TRBJ2-7; CDR3: CSVTLDGPDITYEQYF; DNA: TGCAGCGTAACACTGGACGGGCCCGACATTACCTACGAGCAGTACTTC
size: many; D: TRBD1; V: TRBV10-2; J: TRBJ2-7; CDR3: CASSVQGMNEQYF; DNA: TGCGCCAGCAGTGTACAGGGGATGAACGAGCAGTACTTC
size: few; D: TRBD2; V: TRBV27; J: TRBJ2-1; CDR3: CASSTPSGGHKNEQFF; DNA: TGTGCCAGCAGTACCCCCAGCGGGGGGCATAAAAATGAGCAGTTCTTC